Shown below are 14 T cell receptor beta chains from a single sample sequenced in a study of T cell responses to AZD1222 COVID-19 vaccine. Assay used: immunoSEQ multiplex PCR; TCRdb lists only in-frame clones, some missing. Of about 120,000 clones in the sample, approximately 86% are singletons; the top ten hold about 3%. The specimen comprised peripheral blood, sampled 28 days after the second AZD1222 dose. These receptors originate from an adult who received the AZD1222 COVID-19 vaccine.

V gene TRBV6-1 combines with J gene TRBJ1-1; D call uncertain. The CDR3 is made up of 14 amino acids. Germline V gene data show CDR1 as MNHNS and CDR2 as SASEGT. The V and J ends lost 1 base and 5 bases respectively, with 11 bases between them. CDR3 DNA sequence: TGTGCCAGCAGTGAAGTGTTTAGGGCGACTGAAGCTTTCTTT. Translated, it gives CASSEVFRATEAFF.

The chain uses TRBV7-9 and TRBJ1-6; D is perhaps TRBD1 (5 bases). The CDR3 spans 15 residues. V lost 2 bases, J lost 5 bases, and 10 bases lay in between. Germline V lookup: CDR1 SEHNR, CDR2 FQNEAQ (reference sequence). The CDR3 DNA reads as TGTGCCAGCAGCTTAATAGGGGTTCATAATTCACCCCTCCACTTT. Residues: CASSLIGVHNSPLHF.

This clone was seen only once. The chain's CDR3 is CASSGGGYYGYTF. The DNA for the CDR3 is TGTGCCAGCAGTGGAGGGGGATATTATGGCTACACCTTC. The chain employs TRBV25-1 and TRBJ1-2; D is perhaps TRBD1 (6 bases). V was cut by 4 bases and J by 5 bases, with 11 bases left in between. The CDR3 sequence is 13 residues long. Germline V gene sequence: CDR1 MGHDK, CDR2 SYGVNS.

This clone has only one observation. The V call is TRBV3-1 (or the pseudogene TRBV3-2), the J call TRBJ2-7, with a tentative D call TRBD1 (6 bases). The CDR3 is 15 residues long. V was shortened by 6 bases and J by 4 bases, with 19 bases between the two germline ends. Germline lookup yields CDR1 LGHDT and CDR2 YNNKEL (reference sequence). The CDR3 is CASSEAAQGPYEQYF. The CDR3 nucleotides are TGTGCCAGCAGTGAAGCCGCACAGGGTCCGTACGAGCAGTACTTC.

This clone was picked up one time. The chain links TRBV19 to TRBJ2-2; the D call may be TRBD1 or TRBD2 (6 bases each). The CDR3 runs 14 residues. The germline V and J ends were trimmed by 5 bases and 4 bases, with 11 bases remaining between them. In germline, CDR1 is LNHDA, CDR2 SQIVND (reference sequence). CDR3 residues: CASSGRGATGELFF. CDR3 coding DNA: TGTGCCAGTAGTGGAAGGGGGGCCACCGGGGAGCTGTTTTTT.

The rearrangement links TRBV6-2 or TRBV6-3 to TRBJ2-6; TRBD1 aligns across 7 bases. This CDR3 is 17 amino acids long. Germline V gene lookup returns CDR1 MNHEY and CDR2 SVGEGT. V dropped 1 base and J dropped 1; count of bases not matched to a gene: 4. The CDR3 sequence is CASSYWTGPSGANVLTF. As DNA, the CDR3 is TGTGCCAGCAGTTACTGGACAGGACCTTCTGGGGCCAACGTCCTGACTTTC.

CDR3 in amino acids: CASTPGGGSSSGNTIYF. Here the CDR3 DNA reads TGTGCCAGCACCCCAGGGGGGGGGTCGAGCTCTGGAAACACCATATATTTT. The gene calls are TRBV7-9 and TRBJ1-3, with 7 bases matching TRBD1. CDR1 SEHNR and CDR2 FQNEAQ come from the germline V gene (reference sequence). V dropped 7 bases and J dropped 0; count of bases not matched to a gene: 12. The CDR3 extends over 17 amino acids.

V gene TRBV11-3 combines with J gene TRBJ2-3; no definite D call. The germline gives CDR1 SGHNT, CDR2 YENEEA. This CDR3 contains 14 residues. Trimming stripped 3 bases from V and 0 bases from J, with 7 bases between. Here the CDR3 DNA reads TGTGCCAGCAGCTTTGCTTCTAGCACAGATACGCAGTATTTT. Encoded protein: CASSFASSTDTQYF.

V usage is TRBV24-1 and J usage is TRBJ2-5; D possibly corresponds to TRBD2 (7 bases). Germline V gene sequence: CDR1 KGHDR, CDR2 SFDVKD. The CDR3 covers 15 residues. The germline V and J ends were trimmed by 4 bases and 3 bases, with 14 bases remaining between them. The CDR3 DNA sequence: TGTGCCACCAGTGACCAACAGGGAGGGAAAGAGACCCAGTACTTC. Translated: CATSDQQGGKETQYF.

The chain has TRBV7-9 and TRBJ2-7; 12 bases fit TRBD1. The CDR3 totals 16 residues. Trimming removed 4 bases from V and 5 bases from J; junction bases left unmatched: 9. Per the germline V gene, CDR1 is SEHNR and CDR2 is FQNEAQ (reference sequence). For the CDR3, the DNA is TGTGCCAGCAGCTCTGCCGGGACAGGGGGCGGGCACGAGCAGTACTTC. Its protein is CASSSAGTGGGHEQYF.

The chain joins TRBV19 to TRBJ1-1; D ambiguous. CDR1 and CDR2 (germline): LNHDA, SQIVND (reference sequence). This CDR3 has 13 residues. V lost 6 bases and J 4 bases, leaving 12 bases between the germline ends. The chain's CDR3 is CASSQSRGTEAFF. CDR3 coding DNA: TGTGCCAGTAGCCAGAGTCGGGGCACTGAAGCTTTCTTT.

The chain combines TRBV5-1 with TRBJ2-1; 14 bases fit TRBD2. The CDR3 length is 18 residues. Germline loops: CDR1 SGHRS, CDR2 YFSETQ. V lost 0 bases, J lost 1 base, and 3 bases stayed unmatched. CDR3 amino acids: CASSLGTSGGRSYNEQFF. In nucleotides, the CDR3 is TGCGCCAGCAGCTTGGGGACTAGCGGGGGGCGGTCCTACAATGAGCAGTTCTTC.

This chain uses TRBV5-6 with TRBJ1-2; D call uncertain. Germline assignment: CDR1 SGHDT and CDR2 YYEEEE. The CDR3 runs to 15 residues. V gave up 4 bases and J gave up 5 bases, with 18 bases separating them. The CDR3 nucleotides are TGTGCCAGCAGCGGGAGACGGTCGGCGATTTATGGCTACACCTTC. This codes for CASSGRRSAIYGYTF.

This chain links TRBV28 with TRBJ1-4; no clear D gene. This CDR3 spans 12 amino acids. Deletions cut 6 bases from V and 8 bases from J, with 10 bases between. CDR1 MDHEN and CDR2 SYDVKM come from the germline V gene. The CDR3 bases are TGTGCCAGCAGGGAACGGCGGGAAAAACTGTTTTTT. Amino acid sequence: CASRERREKLFF. The whole variable domain, remainder taken from reference TRBV28 and TRBJ1-4, is DVKVTQSSRYLVKRTGEKVFLECVQDMDHENMFWYRQDPGLGLRLIYFSYDVKMKEKGDIPEGYSVSREKKERFSLILESASTNQTSMYLCASRERREKLFFGSGTQLSVL.